Listed below are T cell receptor beta chains from one sample, sequenced in a study of neurological immune-mediated disorders. TCRdb re-derived calls from the 5' RACE reads in MiXCR, one entry per CDR3 protein. The profile shows some 77,000 distinct CDR3 sequences, roughly 13% of them singletons. The source material was PBMCs. The receptors shown here come from a female donor with HTLV-1-associated myelopathy (HAM/TSP). Each CDR3 is given with its conserved first and last residue. The order of the fields is D gene, clone size, V gene, J gene, CDR3 protein, CDR3 DNA. The D gene is left open where the match is weak. Part of the rows lack a size; the others show once, few, many or a class for expanded clones.

>.|many|TRBV7-9|TRBJ2-7
CASSPLSYEQYF
TGTGCCAGCAGCCCCCTCTCCTACGAGCAGTACTTC
>TRBD1|many|TRBV20-1|TRBJ1-1
CSASGQGIAEAFF
TGCAGTGCTAGCGGACAGGGAATCGCTGAAGCTTTCTTT
>TRBD2|many|TRBV12-3/TRBV12-4|TRBJ2-3
CASSLAGGAADTQYF
TGTGCCAGCAGTTTAGCCGGGGGGGCCGCGGATACGCAGTATTTT
>.|few|TRBV11-2|TRBJ2-3
CASNLRASWADTQYF
TGTGCCAGCAACCTACGAGCTAGTTGGGCAGATACGCAGTATTTT
>TRBD2|many|TRBV7-3|TRBJ2-2
CASSPSGGPSTGELFF
TGTGCCAGCAGCCCAAGCGGGGGGCCGTCGACCGGGGAGCTGTTTTTT
>.|many|TRBV5-6|TRBJ2-6
CASSLRGSGANVLTF
TGTGCCAGCAGCTTAAGAGGGTCCGGGGCCAACGTCCTGACTTTC
>.|.|TRBV7-2|TRBJ1-3
CASSSTGNTIYF
TGTGCCAGCAGCTCTACAGGAAACACCATATATTTT
>TRBD2|many|TRBV28|TRBJ2-3
CASMRRGAGTDTQYF
TGTGCCAGCATGCGGCGGGGGGCTGGCACAGATACGCAGTATTTT
>TRBD1|few|TRBV5-1|TRBJ2-7
CASSPGTGNTEQYF
TGCGCCAGCAGCCCTGGGACAGGGAACACCGAGCAGTACTTC
>TRBD1|many|TRBV5-1|TRBJ2-1
CASSLSTGASSAEQFF
TGCGCCAGCAGCTTGTCGACAGGGGCCTCTTCGGCTGAGCAGTTCTTC
>TRBD1|many|TRBV29-1|TRBJ2-3
CSVADRGRTDTQYF
TGCAGCGTTGCAGACAGGGGGCGGACAGATACGCAGTATTTT
>TRBD2|many|TRBV9|TRBJ2-2
CASSAIPGLAGSGELFF
TGTGCCAGCAGCGCCATACCGGGACTAGCGGGGTCCGGGGAGCTGTTTTTT
>.|medium-sized|TRBV7-9|TRBJ1-2
CASSLEVVGSPNTF
TGTGCCAGCAGCTTAGAGGTCGTCGGCAGCCCGAACACCTTC
>TRBD2|many|TRBV12-3/TRBV12-4|TRBJ2-1
CATLAGGISYNEQFF
TGTGCCACCCTAGCGGGGGGTATCTCCTACAATGAGCAGTTCTTC
>.|many|TRBV5-1|TRBJ2-1
CASREGAGNNEQFF
TGCGCCAGTCGAGAGGGGGCGGGGAACAATGAGCAGTTCTTC
>.|many|TRBV11-2|TRBJ2-3
CASSSLGGFTDTQYF
TGTGCCAGCAGCTCACTAGGGGGATTCACAGATACGCAGTATTTT
>.|many|TRBV4-2|TRBJ2-6
CASSQDFTAGANVLTF
TGTGCCAGCAGCCAAGATTTTACGGCTGGGGCCAACGTCCTGACTTTC
>.|many|TRBV15|TRBJ2-7
CATSRDRGWPSYEQYF
TGTGCCACCAGCAGAGATCGGGGCTGGCCCTCCTACGAGCAGTACTTC
>TRBD1|many|TRBV7-8|TRBJ2-7
CASSPRPTGAYEQYF
TGTGCCAGCAGCCCGCGGCCAACAGGGGCCTACGAGCAGTACTTC
>.|many|TRBV6-5|TRBJ1-2
CASSYRTANYGYTF
TGTGCCAGCAGTTACCGGACAGCCAACTATGGCTACACCTTC
>.|many|TRBV25-1|TRBJ1-5
CASSDPPDGPLHF
TGTGCCAGCAGTGACCCACCGGACGGACCATTGCATTTT
>.|many|TRBV7-9|TRBJ1-5
CASGGAGPGQPQHF
TGTGCCAGCGGGGGAGCAGGGCCCGGTCAGCCCCAGCATTTT
>.|medium-sized|TRBV28|TRBJ2-3
CASSSPSRQADTQYF
TGTGCCAGCAGTTCCCCCTCCCGACAGGCAGATACGCAGTATTTT
>.|.|TRBV4-2|TRBJ1-1
CASQEVLAGGAEAFF
TGTGCCAGTCAAGAGGTCCTCGCGGGGGGCGCTGAAGCTTTCTTT
>.|.|TRBV5-1|TRBJ2-2
CASRRGVTGEMFF
TGCGCCAGCCGGCGGGGTGTGACCGGGGAGATGTTTTTT
>.|many|TRBV5-4|TRBJ2-7
CASSEIQGDEQYF
TGTGCCAGCAGCGAAATCCAGGGAGACGAGCAGTACTTC
>TRBD1|many|TRBV5-1|TRBJ2-7
CASSWDRPYEQYF
TGCGCCAGCAGCTGGGACAGACCCTACGAGCAGTACTTC
>.|many|TRBV20-1|TRBJ1-4
CSARGGGNEKLFF
TGCAGTGCTAGAGGTGGCGGGAATGAAAAACTGTTTTTT
>.|.|TRBV12-3/TRBV12-4|TRBJ1-5
CASRAMGLGSQPQHF
TGTGCCAGCAGAGCAATGGGGTTGGGTAGCCAGCCCCAGCATTTT
>.|.|TRBV20-1|TRBJ1-5
CSASLQGGGYSNQPQHF
TGCAGTGCTAGTCTGCAGGGCGGGGGATATAGCAATCAGCCCCAGCATTTT
>.|.|TRBV6-1|TRBJ1-5
CASNKGSLVIQPQHF
TGTGCCAGCAATAAGGGCAGCCTCGTTATTCAGCCCCAGCATTTT
>.|many|TRBV5-1|TRBJ1-1
CASSCLQMNTEAFF
TGCGCCAGCAGCTGTCTCCAAATGAACACTGAAGCTTTCTTT
>.|.|TRBV20-1|TRBJ1-6
CSASSNPGSNSPLHF
TGCAGTGCTAGTTCCAATCCGGGGAGTAATTCACCCCTCCACTTT
>.|once|TRBV9|TRBJ1-1
CASSQRWNTEAFF
TGTGCCAGCAGCCAAAGGTGGAACACTGAAGCTTTCTTT
>TRBD1|many|TRBV4-1|TRBJ1-5
CASSQDWDRGSRQPQHF
TGCGCCAGCAGCCAAGACTGGGACAGGGGGTCACGTCAGCCCCAGCATTTT
>.|many|TRBV27|TRBJ1-6
CASSYRGESPLHF
TGTGCCAGCAGTTACAGAGGAGAGTCACCCCTCCACTTT
>.|many|TRBV5-1|TRBJ2-1
CASSLERKQFF
TGCGCCAGCAGCTTGGAGAGGAAGCAGTTCTTC
>TRBD2|.|TRBV12-5|TRBJ2-3
CASGLALLAGGSTDTQYF
TGTGCTAGTGGTTTGGCCCTATTAGCGGGGGGGTCCACAGATACGCAGTATTTT
>.|many|TRBV20-1|TRBJ2-2
CSARSGSVNTGELFF
TGCAGTGCTAGATCGGGTAGCGTGAACACCGGGGAGCTGTTTTTT
>.|many|TRBV20-1|TRBJ2-5
CSARRQTVLPQETQYF
TGCAGTGCTAGACGCCAGACGGTCCTCCCTCAAGAGACCCAGTACTTC
>TRBD2|many|TRBV7-2|TRBJ2-3
CASSSRTSGDYTQYF
TGTGCCAGCAGCTCTCGGACTAGCGGGGATTATACGCAGTATTTT
>TRBD2|many|TRBV5-1|TRBJ2-3
CASSLVVRGGLGTDTQYF
TGCGCCAGCAGCTTGGTTGTGCGGGGGGGCCTGGGGACAGATACGCAGTATTTT
>TRBD1|many|TRBV5-1|TRBJ2-1
CASGPSGTAQFF
TGCGCCAGCGGACCGTCCGGGACAGCTCAGTTCTTC
>.|many|TRBV25-1|TRBJ2-3
CAIGSQSTDTQYF
TGTGCCATCGGGTCCCAAAGCACAGATACGCAGTATTTT
>.|many|TRBV24-1|TRBJ2-5
CATSDTSSGETQYF
TGTGCCACCAGTGATACTAGCAGCGGGGAGACCCAGTACTTC
>TRBD2|many|TRBV6-5|TRBJ2-7
CASSYWSSGDTYEQYF
TGTGCCAGCAGTTACTGGTCCAGCGGGGATACCTACGAGCAGTACTTC
>.|many|TRBV9|TRBJ2-3
CASSACPRASSTDTQYF
TGTGCCAGCAGCGCCTGTCCCAGGGCCTCTAGCACAGATACGCAGTATTTT
>TRBD1|.|TRBV5-1|TRBJ1-2
CASSDGTGGYGYTF
TGCGCCAGCAGCGATGGGACAGGGGGCTATGGCTACACCTTC
>.|many|TRBV3-1|TRBJ2-7
CASSRGTGVYEQYF
TGTGCCAGCAGCCGGGGGACCGGAGTGTACGAGCAGTACTTC
>.|many|TRBV5-1|TRBJ2-2
CASSLDSRTGGELFF
TGCGCCAGCAGCTTGGATTCCCGAACCGGCGGGGAGCTGTTTTTT
>TRBD2|many|TRBV29-1|TRBJ2-2
CSAGGSAYTGELFF
TGCAGCGCCGGGGGGTCGGCATACACCGGGGAGCTGTTTTTT
>.|few|TRBV7-3|TRBJ2-1
CASSPIGTPYNEQFF
TGTGCCAGCAGCCCTATAGGGACACCCTACAATGAGCAGTTCTTC
>TRBD1|many|TRBV7-3|TRBJ1-6
CASSLTQGASSPLHF
TGTGCCAGCAGCTTAACCCAGGGGGCGTCTTCACCCCTCCACTTT
>TRBD2|.|TRBV7-7|TRBJ2-1
CASSLGRGGYNEQFF
TGTGCCAGCAGCTTAGGTCGGGGGGGCTACAATGAGCAGTTCTTC
>TRBD1|many|TRBV2|TRBJ2-3
CATTRTGIATDTQYF
TGTGCCACTACTAGGACAGGGATCGCGACAGATACGCAGTATTTT
>.|few|TRBV29-1|TRBJ2-1
CSVDSILGGYEQFF
TGCAGCGTTGATAGTATCCTAGGGGGGTATGAGCAGTTCTTC
>TRBD1|many|TRBV29-1|TRBJ2-3
CSVRGTVDTQYF
TGCAGCGTTAGAGGGACAGTAGATACGCAGTATTTT
>TRBD1|many|TRBV7-9|TRBJ2-2
CASIRDRSHTGELFF
TGTGCCAGCATCCGGGACAGGAGCCACACCGGGGAGCTGTTTTTT
>.|many|TRBV9|TRBJ1-2
CASSVPGLAGYTF
TGTGCCAGCAGCGTACCAGGGCTTGCTGGCTACACCTTC